The TCR beta chain under discussion was sequenced for a study of Ad26.COV2.S vaccination and SARS-CoV-2 variants. This clone has just one count. The data were produced by immunoSEQ multiplex PCR, yet TCRdb's version contains in-frame clones alone and is incomplete. The sample has 300,000 to 400,000 clones; approximately 86% are singletons. As for treatment: around 19 received Ad26.COV2.S at low or high dose, single or two shots; about 5 received placebo; per-sample allocation not given. All samples were drawn on day 63, counting from the first vaccine or placebo injection. Germline assignment: CDR1 MGHRA and CDR2 YSYEKL. The CDR3 loop spans 16 amino acids. V lost 6 bases to trimming and J lost 3 bases; unmatched junction nucleotides: 11.

The receptor was derived from a person between 18 and 65 years old who received the Ad26.COV2.S COVID-19 vaccine or a placebo. The sequencing here drew on peripheral blood, taken in a trial of Ad26.COV2.S vaccine versus placebo. The chain employs TRBV4-1 and TRBJ2-7, with 10 nucleotides matching TRBD1. The CDR3 here is CASRFSQDRGYYEQYF. CDR3 sequence (DNA): TGCGCCAGCAGATTTTCACAGGACAGGGGGTACTACGAGCAGTACTTC.